This T cell receptor beta chain was obtained from a study of CD8 T cells in Susac syndrome. This CDR3 has 12 residues. Of note for this clonotype: At one end, the junction sequence differs from germline, possibly due to a read error.

RNA in amounts of roughly 0.5 to 1 ug was reverse transcribed with random hexamers. With immunoSEQ multiplex PCR, TCR beta CDR3 was amplified across 54 Vbeta and 13 Jbeta. TCRdb ran MiXCR on the immunoSEQ multiplex PCR reads and lists one entry per CDR3 protein. Among more than 110,000 distinct CDR3 sequences listed, 94% were seen once. This receptor was obtained from a human donor in good health. The V and J genes are TRBV12-3 or TRBV12-4 and TRBJ2-3, with D unclear. The sequenced sample consisted of CD8+ T cells from PBMCs. The CDR3 nucleotides are TGTGCCAGCAGCCTCGGCACAAATACGCAGTATTTT. Protein sequence: CASSLGTNTQYF.